The 14 T cell receptor beta chains below all came from one sample that was sequenced in a study of blood T cell repertoires in COVID-19. Measured with immunoSEQ multiplex PCR; TCRdb has only the in-frame clones, and not every one. The sample lists approximately 250,000 clones; under 95% were seen once. The source material was PBMCs or T cells enriched from blood (not recorded which). Receptors were obtained from a man aged 40-50 years who had been exposed to COVID-19.

The chain uses TRBV6-2 or TRBV6-3 and TRBJ1-1; 7 bases line up with TRBD1. Trimming cost V 0 bases and J 4 bases; bases outside gene matches: 23. CDR1 and CDR2 from the germline V gene are MNHEY and SVGEGT. There are 21 residues in the CDR3. CDR3 protein: CASSYSTSGETGSRSSTEAFF. In DNA, the CDR3 is TGTGCCAGCAGTTACTCGACTTCTGGCGAGACAGGGTCTCGGAGTAGCACTGAAGCTTTCTTT.

The chain is built from TRBV5-1 and TRBJ1-2, with 9 nucleotides matching TRBD1. The CDR3 runs 16 residues. Germline V gives CDR1 SGHRS, CDR2 YFSETQ. V lost 3 bases and J lost 11; bases outside the gene matches: 17. The CDR3 spells CASSWSRTGERRRYTF. The CDR3 nucleotides read TGCGCCAGCAGCTGGTCGAGGACAGGGGAGAGGAGGAGGTACACCTTC. Complete variable domain (other parts from reference TRBV5-1 and TRBJ1-2): KAGVTQTPRYLIKTRGQQVTLSCSPISGHRSVSWYQQTPGQGLQFLFEYFSETQRNKGNFPGRFSGRQFSNSRSEMNVSTLELGDSALYLCASSWSRTGERRRYTFGSGTRLTVV.

V is TRBV27 and J is TRBJ1-5; tentatively, D is TRBD1 (6 bases). This CDR3 has 16 amino acids. The V and J ends lost 0 bases and 4 bases respectively, with 13 bases between them. Germline V CDR1 and CDR2: MNHEY, SMNVEV (reference sequence). The CDR3 protein is CASSLSHGGANQPQHF. CDR3 sequence (DNA): TGTGCCAGCAGTTTATCCCACGGGGGGGCGAATCAGCCCCAGCATTTT.

This chain links TRBV2 with TRBJ1-1, with a possible D match to TRBD1 (5 bases). The V and J ends lost 10 bases and 0 bases respectively, with 18 bases between them. The germline gives CDR1 SNHLY, CDR2 FYNNEI. This CDR3 region has 15 residues. The CDR3 DNA follows: TGTGCCACCAGGGAGGGAACGACTATGAACACTGAAGCTTTCTTT. As protein: CATREGTTMNTEAFF. The variable domain in full, completed from reference TRBV2 and TRBJ1-1, reads EPEVTQTPSHQVTQMGQEVILRCVPISNHLYFYWYRQILGQKVEFLVSFYNNEISEKSEIFDDQFSVERPDGSNFTLKIRSTKLEDSAMYFCATREGTTMNTEAFFGQGTRLTVV.

Notes on this clone: Other DNA sequences in the same sample also yield this CDR3. The chain is built from TRBV28 and TRBJ1-2, with D possibly TRBD1 on 6 matching bases. From germline, CDR1 is MDHEN and CDR2 SYDVKM. Trimming left V 2 bases short and J 2 bases short, with 6 bases between. The CDR3 runs to 13 residues. CDR3 coding DNA: TGTGCCAGCAGTTTAACAGGGAACTATGGCTACACCTTC. Translated, it gives CASSLTGNYGYTF.

The rearrangement uses TRBV4-1 and TRBJ2-2, with D perhaps matching TRBD2 (6 bases). V shed 1 base and J shed 2 bases, with 11 bases lying between them. Per the germline V gene, CDR1 is MGHRA and CDR2 is YSYEKL. The CDR3 covers 16 residues. CDR3 residues: CASSQGAGINTGELFF. The CDR3 DNA reads TGCGCCAGCAGCCAAGGGGCGGGGATTAACACCGGGGAGCTGTTTTTT.

The chain couples TRBV27 to TRBJ2-3; possible D gene TRBD2, 7 bases. V lost 3 bases to trimming and J lost 1 base, with 11 bases between them. Germline values: CDR1 MNHEY, CDR2 SMNVEV (reference sequence). The CDR3 has 15 residues. CDR3 in DNA: TGTGCCAGCAGTTTCAGGGGAGGGGGCACAGATACGCAGTATTTT. It translates to CASSFRGGGTDTQYF.

This clone was detected only once. The chain has TRBV29-1 and TRBJ2-7, with 7 bases lining up with TRBD2. CDR3 length: 15 amino acids. Germline V gives CDR1 SQVTM, CDR2 ANQGSEA. V trimming: 0 bases; J trimming: 2 bases; junction bases outside the gene matches: 7. The CDR3 DNA reads as TGCAGCGTTGAAGATCCGGGCGGGAGAACCTACGAGCAGTACTTC. It encodes CSVEDPGGRTYEQYF.

The chain uses TRBV5-6 and TRBJ2-1; a weak D match, TRBD2 (5 bases). Germline loops: CDR1 SGHDT, CDR2 YYEEEE. This CDR3 is 16 amino acids long. Trimming shortened V by 0 bases and J by 1 base, and 11 bases separated the two germline ends. The CDR3 spells CASSLGADYSYNEQFF. CDR3 in DNA: TGTGCCAGCAGCTTGGGGGCCGACTATTCCTACAATGAGCAGTTCTTC.

The chain couples TRBV30 to TRBJ2-3, with 8 bases lining up with TRBD2. The V and J ends lost 4 bases and 4 bases, in that order; junction bases with no gene match: 4. Looked up from germline, CDR1 is GTSNPN and CDR2 is SVGIG (reference sequence). This CDR3 has 13 amino acids. CDR3 sequence: CAWNHGGADTQYF. The CDR3 nucleotides are TGTGCCTGGAACCACGGGGGGGCAGATACGCAGTATTTT. The entire variable domain, with the rest obtained from reference TRBV30 and TRBJ2-3, is as follows: SQTIHQWPATLVQPVGSPLSLECTVEGTSNPNLYWYRQAAGRGLQLLFYSVGIGQISSEVPQNLSASRPQDRQFILSSKKLLLSDSGFYLCAWNHGGADTQYFGPGTRLTVL.

The V call is TRBV24-1, the J call TRBJ2-1, with 9 bases identical to TRBD1. The V gene end was trimmed by 7 bases and the J gene end by 5 bases; junction bases not matched to a gene: 8. CDR1 is KGHDR, CDR2 SFDVKD, per germline. The CDR3 spans 15 residues. The chain's CDR3 is CATSVGQGTNNEQFF. For the CDR3, the DNA is TGTGCCACCAGCGTAGGACAGGGGACCAACAATGAGCAGTTCTTC.

The V and J genes are TRBV20-1 and TRBJ2-7; D is perhaps TRBD1 (5 bases). Germline V CDR1 and CDR2: DFQATT, SNEGSKA (reference sequence). This CDR3 region has 13 residues. V was cut by 3 bases and J by 3 bases, with 12 bases left in between. The CDR3 region has the DNA TGCAGTGCTAGTCCCAGGGTCCACTACGAGCAGTACTTC. Residues: CSASPRVHYEQYF.

The rearrangement links TRBV5-5 to TRBJ2-3; D is possibly TRBD2 (6 bases). Germline V gives CDR1 SGHKS, CDR2 YYEKEE (reference sequence). The CDR3 covers 16 residues. V shed 5 bases and J shed 4 bases, with 20 bases lying between them. CDR3 coding DNA: TGTGCCAGCAGTCAGGAGGGGACTTTACGCCCAGATACGCAGTATTTT. It yields the protein CASSQEGTLRPDTQYF.

This clone has only a few counts. The chain employs TRBV5-6 and TRBJ1-1; TRBD1 matches 8 bases. CDR1 is SGHDT, CDR2 YYEEEE, per germline. CDR3 length equals 15 residues. With V trimmed by 4 bases and J by 7 bases, 12 bases remained unmatched. CDR3 DNA sequence: TGTGCCAGCAGCCGACTATCCGTAACAGGGGGTGAAGCTTTCTTT. Translated: CASSRLSVTGGEAFF.